Given below is one T cell receptor beta chain in context. The data are from a study of blood T cell repertoires in COVID-19. In the study overall: The United States, Italy and Spain supplied acute and convalescent COVID-19 samples. Sample material is recorded as cDNA or gDNA derived from T cells, B-cell-depleted T cells, or PBMCs.

The ends lost 5 bases at V and 4 bases at J; junction bases unmatched: 4. This CDR3 has 14 amino acids. Per the germline V gene, CDR1 is SGHRS and CDR2 is YFSETQ. Seattle cases were enrolled at active infection and followed longitudinally. Per the authors' pipeline: Reference gene primer amplification yielded estimated nucleated cell counts. Clones were sequenced by immunoSEQ multiplex PCR, and TCRdb holds only the in-frame ones, with some missing. That table supplies the V and J calls and clone size; D and trimming were determined from the DNA. This sample has fewer than 500,000 clones, with over 85% found just once.

The sequence was collected from a man in his late teens or twenties with COVID-19, enrolled during active disease. The V gene is TRBV5-1, the J gene TRBJ1-1, with 11 bases aligning to TRBD1. The specimen was peripheral blood. Written as DNA, the CDR3 is TGCGCCAGCAGATCCGGGACAGGGGGCACTGAAGCTTTCTTT. The encoded protein is CASRSGTGGTEAFF.